This TCR beta chain originates from a study of T cells in Graves' hyperthyroidism and ophthalmopathy. Study findings and constraints: Blood also held most thyroid clonotypes expanded beyond 0.001.

Ophthalmopathy patients all had a Clinical Activity Score of at least 3, a NOSPECS grade of at least 4 and disease under 3 months old. Criteria for exclusion of patients were uncontrolled infection, other autoimmune disease, pregnancy or lactation. Roughly 9.1 ml of fresh peripheral blood supplied the PBMCs. Points on this clonotype: Its antigen is as yet unknown. A much larger clonotype is one base distant, so this may be a read error.

Amplification of TCR beta CDR3 regions was performed using RNA transcripts as template. Primed by the HTBI set, a first-round RT-PCR was run on the TCR CDR3. TCRdb re-called the multiplex PCR reads with MiXCR, one entry per CDR3 protein. The table lists 250,000 to 300,000 distinct CDR3 sequences, approximately 18% of them singletons. Germline CDR1 is KGHSH and CDR2 is LQKENI. This CDR3 contains 15 residues. J gave up 7 bases and V 3 bases, and 6 bases lay outside the gene matches. This rearrangement joins TRBV18 to TRBJ1-6, with 7 bases identical to TRBD1. The receptor's source is a middle-aged man with Graves' ophthalmopathy. Input material: blood. CDR3 residues: CASSPLDRRNSPLHF. CDR3 DNA sequence: TGTGCCAGCTCACCTCTGGACAGGCGAAATTCACCCCTCCACTTT.